Listed below are T cell receptor beta chains from one sample, sequenced in a study of blood T cell repertoires in COVID-19. Repertoires were generated with immunoSEQ multiplex PCR, while TCRdb's copy carries only in-frame clones and drops some. Of about 140,000 clones listed, more than 75% were seen once; the top ten hold over 8.5%. Sequencing input: peripheral blood. The origin of the receptors is a woman aged 50 to 65 with active or convalescent COVID-19. Both conserved end residues are part of each CDR3. D genes are given only for firm matches. Clone size is stated in some rows and not others, as once, few, many or a class when expanded.

clone size	V gene	J gene	D gene	CDR3 protein	CDR3 DNA
few	TRBV7-9	TRBJ1-6	TRBD1	CASSYTGGNSPLHF	TGTGCCAGCAGCTACACAGGGGGAAATTCACCCCTCCACTTT
few	TRBV9	TRBJ2-7	TRBD1	CASSRQQGVSYEQYF	TGTGCCAGCAGTCGTCAACAGGGGGTCTCCTACGAGCAGTACTTC
-	TRBV5-6	TRBJ1-6	TRBD1	CASSSADRGGSPLHF	TGTGCCAGCAGCTCCGCGGACAGGGGCGGTTCACCCCTCCACTTT
few	TRBV5-4	TRBJ2-3	-	CASSRGSTDTQYF	TGTGCCAGCAGCCGAGGGAGCACAGATACGCAGTATTTT
-	TRBV11-3	TRBJ2-1	TRBD2	CASSPGTSRHNEQFF	TGTGCCAGCAGTCCCGGGACTAGCCGCCACAATGAGCAGTTCTTC
-	TRBV7-8	TRBJ2-1	-	CASSIPHSSSYNEQFF	TGTGCCAGCAGCATCCCCCATAGCTCCTCCTACAATGAGCAGTTCTTC
-	TRBV29-1	TRBJ1-1	-	CSVESGGAFF	TGCAGCGTTGAGTCCGGGGGAGCTTTCTTT
few	TRBV3-1/TRBV3-2	TRBJ2-7	-	CASSQGLGYGEQYF	TGTGCCAGCAGCCAAGGATTGGGCTACGGCGAGCAGTACTTC
-	TRBV12-3/TRBV12-4	TRBJ2-5	-	CASSLSTKETQYF	TGTGCCAGCAGTTTAAGCACTAAAGAGACCCAGTACTTC
-	TRBV27	TRBJ2-1	-	CASSSAVRTTVPNEQFF	TGTGCCAGCAGTTCCGCCGTCCGGACTACCGTACCCAATGAGCAGTTCTTC
-	TRBV4-3	TRBJ1-1	-	CASSQEPDTEAFF	TGCGCCAGCAGCCAAGAACCGGACACTGAAGCTTTCTTT
few	TRBV9	TRBJ2-1	TRBD2	CASSSRTSGVKNEQFF	TGTGCCAGCAGCTCACGGACTAGCGGGGTGAAGAATGAGCAGTTCTTC
-	TRBV7-8	TRBJ2-3	-	CASSLDRGNTDTQYF	TGTGCCAGCAGCTTAGATCGGGGAAACACAGATACGCAGTATTTT
-	TRBV12-3/TRBV12-4	TRBJ2-7	-	CASSLSEGEQYF	TGTGCCAGCAGTTTAAGCGAGGGCGAGCAGTACTTC
-	TRBV7-9	TRBJ1-6	TRBD1	CASSLAGTGGSPLHF	TGTGCCAGCAGCTTAGCAGGGACAGGGGGGTCGCCCCTCCACTTT
-	TRBV27	TRBJ1-1	-	CASSLFKGRNVGNTEAFF	TGTGCCAGCAGTTTATTTAAGGGGAGGAATGTAGGGAACACTGAAGCTTTCTTT
-	TRBV11-1	TRBJ2-7	-	CASSLSDSVHLGQYF	TGTGCCAGCAGCTTATCGGACAGCGTCCACCTTGGGCAGTATTTC
-	TRBV4-1	TRBJ2-1	TRBD1	CASSKSGGGFEQFF	TGCGCCAGCAGCAAATCAGGGGGCGGGTTTGAGCAGTTCTTC
-	TRBV9	TRBJ2-2	-	CASSSPLAEASTGELFF	TGTGCCAGCAGCTCACCGTTGGCGGAAGCTAGCACCGGGGAGCTGTTTTTT
-	TRBV27	TRBJ2-1	-	CASSLAVSSYNEQFF	TGTGCCAGCAGCCTCGCGGTCTCCTCTTACAATGAGCAGTTCTTC
-	TRBV12-3/TRBV12-4	TRBJ2-7	TRBD2	CASLERGDHEQYF	TGTGCCAGCTTGGAGCGGGGGGACCACGAGCAGTACTTC
-	TRBV27	TRBJ2-7	TRBD2	CASSTVRGGLWEQYF	TGTGCCAGCTCAACGGTTCGGGGGGGGCTCTGGGAGCAGTACTTC
-	TRBV5-1	TRBJ1-3	TRBD1	CASSLTGGLSGNTIYF	TGCGCCAGCAGCTTGACAGGGGGACTTTCTGGAAACACCATATATTTT
few	TRBV19	TRBJ1-1	TRBD1	CATRTGTGRGHTEAFF	TGTGCCACCAGGACCGGGACAGGCAGGGGACACACTGAAGCTTTCTTT
-	TRBV6-5	TRBJ2-1	-	CASSYSLAGPYNEQFF	TGTGCCAGCAGTTACTCACTGGCGGGACCCTACAATGAGCAGTTCTTC
few	TRBV2	TRBJ1-1	-	CASKIQDMNTEAFF	TGTGCCAGCAAGATACAGGACATGAACACTGAAGCTTTCTTT
-	TRBV5-8	TRBJ1-2	-	CASSLARYGGYTF	TGTGCCAGCAGCTTGGCCAGGTATGGTGGCTACACCTTC
-	TRBV5-1	TRBJ2-5	TRBD2	CASSSSSGGGRKTQYF	TGCGCCAGCAGCTCTTCTAGCGGGGGGGGCAGGAAGACCCAGTACTTC